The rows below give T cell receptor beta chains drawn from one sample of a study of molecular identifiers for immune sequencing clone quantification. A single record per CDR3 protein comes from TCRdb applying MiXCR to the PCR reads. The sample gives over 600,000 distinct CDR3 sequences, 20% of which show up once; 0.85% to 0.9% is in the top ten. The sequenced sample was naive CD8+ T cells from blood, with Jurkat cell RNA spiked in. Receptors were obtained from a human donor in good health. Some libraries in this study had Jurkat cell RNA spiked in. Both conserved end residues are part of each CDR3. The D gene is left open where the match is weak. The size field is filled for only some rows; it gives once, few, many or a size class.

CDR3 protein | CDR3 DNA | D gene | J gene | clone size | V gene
CASSPSLAAVYNEQFF | TGTGCCAGCAGTCCCTCTCTAGCGGCTGTATACAATGAGCAGTTCTTC | TRBD2 | TRBJ2-1 | few | TRBV27
CASSPAWGRDEQYF | TGTGCCAGCAGCCCAGCCTGGGGGAGGGACGAGCAGTACTTC | TRBD2 | TRBJ2-7 | - | TRBV11-2
CAGGDRQRPQHF | TGTGCCGGAGGGGACCGACAACGCCCCCAGCATTTT | - | TRBJ1-5 | many | TRBV30
CASSPIGSGANVLTF | TGTGCCAGCAGTCCCATTGGCTCTGGGGCCAACGTCCTGACTTTC | - | TRBJ2-6 | many | TRBV12-3/TRBV12-4
CASSSNDQGYFATNEKLFF | TGTGCCAGCAGCTCAAACGATCAGGGGTACTTTGCAACTAATGAAAAACTGTTTTTT | - | TRBJ1-4 | many | TRBV7-9
CAWSLGHYGYTF | TGTGCCTGGAGCCTAGGACATTATGGCTACACCTTC | - | TRBJ1-2 | - | TRBV30
CASSYRPHYGCTF | TGTGCCAGCAGTTACAGACCCCACTATGGCTGCACCTTC | - | TRBJ1-2 | - | TRBV6-5
CSVLPGFLEETQYF | TGCAGCGTCCTGCCCGGGTTCCTAGAAGAGACCCAGTACTTC | - | TRBJ2-5 | many | TRBV29-1
CASSVIALAPRVNEQFF | TGTGCCAGCAGTGTCATCGCTCTAGCGCCCCGCGTGAATGAGCAGTTCTTC | - | TRBJ2-1 | - | TRBV2
CASSQGNNSPLHF | TGTGCCAGCAGCCAGGGCAATAATTCACCCCTCCACTTT | - | TRBJ1-6 | many | TRBV14
CSVMDRGDEQYF | TGCAGCGTTATGGACAGGGGGGACGAGCAGTACTTC | TRBD1 | TRBJ2-7 | many | TRBV29-1
CASSLLGDKNIQYF | TGTGCCAGCAGTTTATTAGGCGACAAAAACATTCAGTACTTC | - | TRBJ2-4 | many | TRBV27
CASSPRGAIYNERFF | TGTGCCAGCAGCCCGCGCGGAGCAATCTACAATGAGCGGTTCTTC | - | TRBJ2-1 | - | TRBV27
CASSYSPGNYGYTF | TGTGCCAGCAGTTACTCCCCAGGAAACTATGGCTACACCTTC | - | TRBJ1-2 | many | TRBV6-5
CASSSGDLHEGTEAFF | TGCGCCAGCAGCTCGGGGGACTTACACGAGGGGACTGAAGCTTTCTTT | - | TRBJ1-1 | many | TRBV5-1
CASSNWTERYLNTEAFF | TGTGCCAGCAGTAATTGGACAGAGCGCTATTTGAACACTGAAGCTTTCTTT | - | TRBJ1-1 | many | TRBV6-6
CASSAPGHPNTGELFF | TGTGCCAGCAGCGCACCGGGACACCCGAACACCGGGGAGCTGTTTTTT | - | TRBJ2-2 | - | TRBV3-1
CASTTPGETQYF | TGTGCCAGTACCACTCCGGGGGAGACCCAGTACTTC | - | TRBJ2-5 | many | TRBV19
CASSLGTDPSSYEQYF | TGTGCCAGCAGTCTTGGGACAGACCCAAGCTCCTACGAGCAGTACTTC | TRBD1 | TRBJ2-7 | few | TRBV27
CSVAGREGFMNTEAFF | TGCAGCGTTGCAGGAAGAGAGGGGTTTATGAACACTGAAGCTTTCTTT | - | TRBJ1-1 | - | TRBV29-1
CASSPPWESNYGYTF | TGTGCCAGCAGTCCCCCTTGGGAGAGTAACTATGGCTACACCTTC | - | TRBJ1-2 | many | TRBV28
CASSQDQGFGQGHYEQYF | TGCGCCAGCAGCCAAGATCAAGGCTTTGGACAGGGGCATTACGAGCAGTACTTC | TRBD1 | TRBJ2-7 | - | TRBV4-3
CASAAAGSSYNEQFF | TGTGCCAGCGCCGCGGCGGGTAGCTCCTACAATGAGCAGTTCTTC | - | TRBJ2-1 | few | TRBV5-6
CASSLVGRGELFF | TGTGCCAGCAGCTTAGTGGGTCGCGGGGAGCTGTTTTTT | - | TRBJ2-2 | many | TRBV7-2
CASRGVGTQYF | TGTGCCAGCCGAGGAGTGGGTACGCAGTATTTT | - | TRBJ2-3 | many | TRBV7-2
CASSVGDRSYNEQFF | TGTGCCAGCAGCGTGGGAGATAGGTCCTACAATGAGCAGTTCTTC | - | TRBJ2-1 | few | TRBV9
CASSSTSGGTGELFF | TGTGCCAGCAGCTCGACTAGCGGGGGGACCGGGGAGCTGTTTTTT | TRBD2 | TRBJ2-2 | few | TRBV5-5